This TCR beta chain was sequenced during a study of tumor-infiltrating lymphocytes in primary liver carcinoma. About the study: The study enrolled male and female patients aged 30 to 69 years.

In the case of this clonotype: This is likely a read error, given that the CDR3 carries no conserved phenylalanine or tryptophan at its end. The DNA is omitted, as the CDR3 cannot be located on it reliably, and the CDR3 follows TCRdb's listing.

Extraction of RNA together with DNA used 20-30 mg of unsorted bulk tissue. TCR beta cDNA was made from 500 ng total RNA with a constant-region primer. Researchers made the TCR beta libraries by running three nested multiplex PCR rounds with slightly modified ARM-PCR. Using its own MiXCR run on the multiplex PCR reads, TCRdb lists one record per CDR3 protein. In the table there are about 110,000 distinct CDR3 sequences, roughly 80% of which are singletons. Material for sequencing was liver tumor tissue from sampling region 3. Subset in this sample: tumor region T3, left-lateral pole. The receptor comes from a man aged 35-49 years with primary liver carcinoma and hepatitis B virus infection.

This CDR3 reads CASSLQGFS. The rearrangement joins TRBV11-2 to TRBJ2-4; TRBD1, the D gene given by the table, was not confirmed from the DNA. Per the germline V gene, CDR1 is SGHAT and CDR2 is FQNNGV. The CDR3 comprises 9 residues, both ends counted.